These T cell receptor beta chains were read from a single sample in a study of cytomegalovirus exposure and HLA in healthy donors. Assay used: immunoSEQ multiplex PCR; TCRdb lists only in-frame clones, some missing. Among 85,000 to 130,000 clones, approximately 72% were seen once, and the ten largest hold 13% to 15%. The sample taken for sequencing was PBMCs. These receptors originate from a male donor in good health and CMV-seropositive. Each CDR3 is given with its conserved first and last residue. A D gene is named only where the DNA matches it firmly. Some rows have no size entry. The others give once, few or many, or a class for an expanded clone.

j_call d_call clone_size v_call cdr3_nt cdr3_aa
TRBJ1-1 NA few TRBV27 TGTGCCAGCAGTTTATCGGGCAGGGGGAACACTGAAGCTTTCTTT CASSLSGRGNTEAFF
TRBJ2-1 TRBD1 NA TRBV27 TGTGCCAGCAGCCGTCCGGGGGGACAGGGACCTTCAGCCCTGTTCTTC CASSRPGGQGPSALFF
TRBJ1-1 NA NA TRBV21-1 TGTGCCAGCGGGAGGGGACGGTTTAGAAGCACTGAAGCTTTCTTT CASGRGRFRSTEAFF
TRBJ2-3 NA NA TRBV5-1 TGCGCCAGCAGCTTGGCCCAAGGGAGAGATACGCAGTATTTT CASSLAQGRDTQYF
TRBJ1-1 TRBD1 NA TRBV7-2 TGTGCCAGCAGCCTTGACAGGGGGGGCTACACTGAAGCTTTCTTT CASSLDRGGYTEAFF
TRBJ1-5 NA NA TRBV7-2 TGTGCCGGCAGGCGGCAGCAAAACAATCAGCCCCAGCATTTT CAGRRQQNNQPQHF
TRBJ2-5 TRBD1 NA TRBV30 TGTGCCTGGAGCCGCGGACAGGGACAAGAGACCCAGTACTTC CAWSRGQGQETQYF
TRBJ2-3 TRBD2 NA TRBV4-3 TGCGCCAGCAGCCAAGGGGGGCTAGCGGGGCTCACAGATACGCAGTATTTT CASSQGGLAGLTDTQYF
TRBJ2-2 TRBD2 NA TRBV5-1 TGCGCCAGCAGCTTCTCGGGGACTAGGGAGCTGTTTTTT CASSFSGTRELFF
TRBJ1-2 NA NA TRBV7-2 TGTGCCAGCAGCTTGGCACAGGGAATGGACTATGGCTACACCTTC CASSLAQGMDYGYTF
TRBJ1-1 NA NA TRBV28 TGTGCCAGCGGGTCGAAAATGCGGGAAGCTTTCTTT CASGSKMREAFF
TRBJ1-3 NA NA TRBV6-1 TGTGCCAGCAGCGAAAACCCCGACCTAACAGGGAGCTCTGGAAACACCATATATTTT CASSENPDLTGSSGNTIYF
TRBJ1-4 NA NA TRBV2 TGTGCCAGCGATCGGAACAGAGGGTTGAAGGAAAAACTGTTTTTT CASDRNRGLKEKLFF
TRBJ2-5 NA NA TRBV7-2 TGTGCCAGCAGCCTGGACACCGTGGGGGAGACCCAGTACTTC CASSLDTVGETQYF
TRBJ2-7 TRBD1 NA TRBV5-8 TGTGCCAGCAGCTTGGCTGGCTACGGGACAGGGAGGTTC CASSLAGYGTGRF
TRBJ2-3 TRBD2 NA TRBV27 TGTGCCAGCAGTTGGACTAGCTCGGGCACAGATACGCAGTATTTT CASSWTSSGTDTQYF
TRBJ1-1 NA NA TRBV6-1 TGTGCCAGCAAAGTGTGGGGGGAAGGGGCTGAAGCTTTCTTT CASKVWGEGAEAFF
TRBJ1-2 TRBD1 NA TRBV6-1 TGTGCCAGCAGACGACAGGGGGGGGACGGCTACACCTTC CASRRQGGDGYTF
TRBJ2-7 NA NA TRBV30 TGTGCCTGGATGCGGGCAGGGGTCGGTTACGAGCAGTACTTC CAWMRAGVGYEQYF
TRBJ1-1 NA NA TRBV28 TGTGCCAGCAGCCTCAGAGCGGGGGGAGAAGCTTTCTTT CASSLRAGGEAFF
TRBJ1-5 TRBD1 NA TRBV5-4 TGTGCCAGCAGTTCCGGGACAGAACCGAATCAGCCCCAGCATTTT CASSSGTEPNQPQHF
TRBJ1-4 TRBD1 once TRBV7-9 TGTGCCAGCAGCTACAGGGGGTATGATGAAAAACTGTTTTTT CASSYRGYDEKLFF
TRBJ2-1 TRBD1 NA TRBV7-3 TGTGCCAGCAGCACACAGGGGCAGGGTGAGCAGTTCTTC CASSTQGQGEQFF
TRBJ1-2 NA NA TRBV7-2 TGTGCCAGCAGCCTGTTGACTTGTGGCTACACCTTC CASSLLTCGYTF
TRBJ1-5 NA NA TRBV21-1 TGTGCCAGCAGCAAAGGCCAGGCCCACAAGGTTTTTAGTAATCAGCCCCAGCATTTT CASSKGQAHKVFSNQPQHF
TRBJ1-6 NA NA TRBV2 TGTGCCAGCAGTACACGGGTCCTCGATTCACCCCTCCACTTT CASSTRVLDSPLHF
TRBJ2-3 TRBD2 once TRBV7-2 TGTGCCAGCAGACGGACTAGCCTGACAGATACGCAGTATTTT CASRRTSLTDTQYF
TRBJ1-2 TRBD1 NA TRBV5-1 TGCGCCAGCAGGGAGGGACAGTCGGCTAACTATGGCTACACCTTC CASREGQSANYGYTF
TRBJ1-6 TRBD1 NA TRBV2 TGTGCCAGCAGTGGGGGACAGGGTGTTGGTTCACCCCTCCACTTT CASSGGQGVGSPLHF
TRBJ2-3 TRBD1 NA TRBV27 TGTGCCAGCAGTTTAGACAGGGGCCCCGTAGATACGCAGTATTTT CASSLDRGPVDTQYF
TRBJ2-7 NA once TRBV7-6 TGTGCCAGCAGCTTAATGGCACAGCCGAACGAGCAGTACTTC CASSLMAQPNEQYF
TRBJ2-3 TRBD2 NA TRBV7-2 TGTGCCAGCAGCCCCCGGGCTAGCGGGGGACGCACAGATACGCAGTATTTT CASSPRASGGRTDTQYF
TRBJ2-5 NA NA TRBV2 TGTGCCAGCAGGGGTAGGACATTACAAGAGACCCAGTACTTC CASRGRTLQETQYF
TRBJ1-2 TRBD1 NA TRBV10-2 TGCGCCAGCAGATTAGGACAGGCCTCTATCGGCTACACCTTC CASRLGQASIGYTF
TRBJ1-5 TRBD1 NA TRBV6-6 TGTGCCAGCAGCCCAGGGGGCAGGCAGCCCCAGCATTTT CASSPGGRQPQHF
TRBJ1-5 TRBD1 many TRBV4-3 TGCGCCAGCAGCCAACAACGACAGGGAGGTCAGCCCCAGCATTTT CASSQQRQGGQPQHF
TRBJ2-5 TRBD2 NA TRBV5-1 TGCGCCAGCAGCCCAGTAACTAGCGGGGAGGGGGAGCAGTACTTC CASSPVTSGEGEQYF
TRBJ1-4 TRBD1 few TRBV30 TGTGCCTGGAGTCCAGGGACAGGGGATGAAAAACTGTTTTTT CAWSPGTGDEKLFF
TRBJ2-7 TRBD2 NA TRBV7-2 TGTGCCAGCAGCATTATAGCGGGGGGCTACGAGCAGTACTTC CASSIIAGGYEQYF
TRBJ2-7 TRBD2 NA TRBV4-2 TGTGCCAGCAGCCAAGATCTTGGGGGGGCCTACGAGCAGTACTTC CASSQDLGGAYEQYF
TRBJ1-1 NA NA TRBV6-5 TGTGCCAGTCGTAAAATTAGTGACACTGAAGCTTTCTTT CASRKISDTEAFF
TRBJ2-3 TRBD1 NA TRBV2 TGTGCCAGCAGGATAGACAGGGGGCAAGCAGATACGCAGTATTTT CASRIDRGQADTQYF
TRBJ2-1 TRBD1 NA TRBV10-3 TGTGCCATCTCACCCTCCGGACAGGACCCCAATGAGCAGTTCTTC CAISPSGQDPNEQFF
TRBJ2-7 NA few TRBV11-2 TGTGCCAGCAGTGAGAGGTTGGGGAGCTCCTACGAGCAGTACTTC CASSERLGSSYEQYF
TRBJ2-5 TRBD1 few TRBV5-4 TGTGCCAGCAGCTTTCGACAGGGCGTTAAAGAGACCCAGTACTTC CASSFRQGVKETQYF
TRBJ1-4 NA NA TRBV5-1 TGCGCCAGCGGATCTGGGGGCGGAAATGAAAAACTGTTTTTT CASGSGGGNEKLFF
TRBJ2-1 NA NA TRBV4-1 TGCGCCAGCAGCCAAGAGCCAGCGGACCCCCCTAGGGAGCAGTTCTTC CASSQEPADPPREQFF
TRBJ2-7 NA once TRBV29-1 TGCAGCGTGGGGGCGGACTCCTACGAGCAGTACTTC CSVGADSYEQYF
TRBJ2-3 NA NA TRBV6-1 TGTGCCAGCAGAGCCCGCAGGGTTGCGACAGATACGCAGTATTTT CASRARRVATDTQYF
TRBJ1-1 NA few TRBV25-1 TGTGCCAGCAGTGGGATCAGGGCGCCGGGGGACACTGAAGCTTTCTTT CASSGIRAPGDTEAFF
TRBJ2-6 NA NA TRBV4-3 TGCGCCAGCAGCCAAGGGGGCAGCTCGTCTGGGGCCAACGTCCTGACTTTC CASSQGGSSSGANVLTF
TRBJ2-3 NA many TRBV28 TGTGCCAGCAGTTCCTCGGGGGATGGAAGAGATACGCAGTATTTT CASSSSGDGRDTQYF
TRBJ2-7 TRBD1 NA TRBV11-2 TGTGCCAGCAGCGCCTACAGGGGGCCGTCCTACGAGCAGTACTTC CASSAYRGPSYEQYF